This T cell receptor beta chain originates from a study of cytomegalovirus exposure and HLA in healthy donors. The PCR made use of 60 Vbeta and 13 Jbeta primers. Per the authors' pipeline: In a later analysis, around 10 million of approximately 86 million unique beta chains occurred in at least two donors. Assay used: immunoSEQ multiplex PCR; TCRdb lists only in-frame clones, some missing. The D gene and trimming were derived from the DNA, and the V and J assignments and clone size from that table. The sample shows around 97,000 clones, 73% of them seen only once. Concerning this clone itself: What it binds is unknown.

V lost 1 base, J lost 7 bases, and 1 base stayed unmatched. From germline, CDR1 is LGHNT and CDR2 FRNRAP. The CDR3 totals 14 residues. Study conclusions and caveats: Reportedly, cytomegalovirus status was diagnosed with high sensitivity and specificity. With further analysis later on, most CMV-associated TCR beta chains appeared HLA-restricted.

The TCR was taken from a middle-aged man in good health and CMV-seronegative. The rearrangement links TRBV12-5 to TRBJ2-1, with 10 bases that match TRBD1. Sequencing was carried out using PBMCs. The CDR3 loop reads CASGLGTGGNEQFF. The CDR3 region has the DNA TGTGCTAGTGGTTTGGGGACAGGGGGGAATGAGCAGTTCTTC.